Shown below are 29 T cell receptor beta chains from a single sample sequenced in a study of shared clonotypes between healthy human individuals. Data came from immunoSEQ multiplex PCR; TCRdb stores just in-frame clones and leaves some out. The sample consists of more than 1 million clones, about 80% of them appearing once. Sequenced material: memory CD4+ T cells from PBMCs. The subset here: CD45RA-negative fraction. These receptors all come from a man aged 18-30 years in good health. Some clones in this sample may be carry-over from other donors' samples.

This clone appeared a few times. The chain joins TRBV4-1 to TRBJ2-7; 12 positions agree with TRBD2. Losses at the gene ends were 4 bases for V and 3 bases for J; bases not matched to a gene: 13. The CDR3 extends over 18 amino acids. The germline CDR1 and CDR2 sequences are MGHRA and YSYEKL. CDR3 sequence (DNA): TGCGCCAGCAGCCGCTTACTAGCGGGAGGTGGCTTGGACTACGAGCAGTACTTC. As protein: CASSRLLAGGGLDYEQYF.

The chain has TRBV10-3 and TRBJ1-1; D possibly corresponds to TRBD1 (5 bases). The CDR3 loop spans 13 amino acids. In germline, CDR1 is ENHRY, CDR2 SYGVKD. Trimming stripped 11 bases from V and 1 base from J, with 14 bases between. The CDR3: CASRTFGNTEAFF. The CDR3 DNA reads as TGTGCCTCTCGGACATTTGGGAACACTGAAGCTTTCTTT.

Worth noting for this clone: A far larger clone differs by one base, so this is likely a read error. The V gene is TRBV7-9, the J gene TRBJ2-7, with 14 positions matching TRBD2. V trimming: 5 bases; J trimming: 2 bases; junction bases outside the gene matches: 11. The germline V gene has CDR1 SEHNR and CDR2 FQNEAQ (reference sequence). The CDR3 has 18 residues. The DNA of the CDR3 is TGTGCCAGCAGCCAAGGTGGGACTAGCGGGGGCAGCACCTACGAGCAGTACTTC. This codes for CASSQGGTSGGSTYEQYF. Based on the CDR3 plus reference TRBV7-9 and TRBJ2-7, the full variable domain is DTGVSQNPRHKITKRGQNVTFRCDPISEHNRLYWYRQTLGQGPEFLTYFQNEAQLEKSRLLSDRFSAERPKGSFSTLEIQRTEQGDSAMYLCASSQGGTSGGSTYEQYFGPGTRLTVT.

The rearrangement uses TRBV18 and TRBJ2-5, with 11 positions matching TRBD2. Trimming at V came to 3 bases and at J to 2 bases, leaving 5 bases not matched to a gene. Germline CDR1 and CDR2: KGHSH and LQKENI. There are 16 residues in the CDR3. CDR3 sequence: CASSPRLAGLQETQYF. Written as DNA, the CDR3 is TGTGCCAGCTCACCTCGACTAGCGGGACTACAAGAGACCCAGTACTTC.

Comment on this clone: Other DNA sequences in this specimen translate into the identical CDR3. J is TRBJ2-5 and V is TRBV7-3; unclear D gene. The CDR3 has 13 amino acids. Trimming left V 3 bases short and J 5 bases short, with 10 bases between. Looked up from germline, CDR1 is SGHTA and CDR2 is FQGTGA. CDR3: CASSLSREETQYF. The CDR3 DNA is TGTGCCAGCAGCTTGTCTAGAGAGGAGACCCAGTACTTC.

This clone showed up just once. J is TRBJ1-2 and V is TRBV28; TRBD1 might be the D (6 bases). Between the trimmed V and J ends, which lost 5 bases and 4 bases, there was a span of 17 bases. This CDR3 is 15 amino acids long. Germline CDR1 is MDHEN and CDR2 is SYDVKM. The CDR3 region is CASSPIRGAFYGYTF. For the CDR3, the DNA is TGTGCCAGCAGTCCTATACGGGGGGCGTTCTATGGCTACACCTTC.

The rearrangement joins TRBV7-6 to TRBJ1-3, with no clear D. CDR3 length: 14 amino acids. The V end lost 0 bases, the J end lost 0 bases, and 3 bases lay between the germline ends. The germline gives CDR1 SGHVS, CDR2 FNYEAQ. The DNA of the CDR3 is TGTGCCAGCAGCTTAGCGGGCTCTGGAAACACCATATATTTT. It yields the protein CASSLAGSGNTIYF. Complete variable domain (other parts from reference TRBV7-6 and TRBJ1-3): GAGVSQSPRYKVTKRGQDVALRCDPISGHVSLYWYRQALGQGPEFLTYFNYEAQQDKSGLPNDRFSAERPEGSISTLTIQRTEQRDSAMYRCASSLAGSGNTIYFGEGSWLTVV.

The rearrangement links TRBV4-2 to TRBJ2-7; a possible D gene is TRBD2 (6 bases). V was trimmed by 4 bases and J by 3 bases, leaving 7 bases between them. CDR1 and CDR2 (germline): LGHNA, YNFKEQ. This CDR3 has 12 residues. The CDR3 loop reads CASSPGDYEQYF. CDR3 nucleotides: TGTGCCAGCAGCCCGGGGGACTACGAGCAGTACTTC.

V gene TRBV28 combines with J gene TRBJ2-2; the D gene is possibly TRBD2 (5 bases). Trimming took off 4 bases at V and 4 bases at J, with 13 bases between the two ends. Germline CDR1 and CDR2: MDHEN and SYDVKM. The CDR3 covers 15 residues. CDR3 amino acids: CASSSSSASTGELFF. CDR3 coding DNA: TGTGCCAGCAGTTCCAGTAGCGCTAGCACCGGGGAGCTGTTTTTT.

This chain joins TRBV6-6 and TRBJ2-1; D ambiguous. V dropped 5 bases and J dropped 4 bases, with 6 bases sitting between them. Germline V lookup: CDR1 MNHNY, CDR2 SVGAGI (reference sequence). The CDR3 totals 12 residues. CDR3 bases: TGTGCCAGCAGTATTCAATACAATGAGCAGTTCTTC. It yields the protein CASSIQYNEQFF.

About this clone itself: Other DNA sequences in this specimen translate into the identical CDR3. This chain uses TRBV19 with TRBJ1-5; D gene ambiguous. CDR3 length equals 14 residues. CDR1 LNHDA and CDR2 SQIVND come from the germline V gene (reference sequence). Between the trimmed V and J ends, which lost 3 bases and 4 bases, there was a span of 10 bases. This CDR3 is CASSMGRVNQPQHF. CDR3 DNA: TGTGCCAGTAGTATGGGCAGAGTGAATCAGCCCCAGCATTTT.

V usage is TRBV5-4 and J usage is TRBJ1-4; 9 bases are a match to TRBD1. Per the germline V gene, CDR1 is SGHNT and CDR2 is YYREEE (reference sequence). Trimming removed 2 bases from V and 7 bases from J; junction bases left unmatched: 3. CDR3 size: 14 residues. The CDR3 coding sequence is TGTGCCAGCAGCTTTGACAGGGGGACTGAAAAACTGTTTTTT. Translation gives CASSFDRGTEKLFF.

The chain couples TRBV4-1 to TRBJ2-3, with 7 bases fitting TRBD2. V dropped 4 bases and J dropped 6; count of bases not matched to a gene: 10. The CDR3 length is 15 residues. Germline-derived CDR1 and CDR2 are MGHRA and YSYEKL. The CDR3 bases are TGCGCCAGCAGCCGCCTGAGCGGGGCGATGGATACGCAGTATTTT. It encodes CASSRLSGAMDTQYF.

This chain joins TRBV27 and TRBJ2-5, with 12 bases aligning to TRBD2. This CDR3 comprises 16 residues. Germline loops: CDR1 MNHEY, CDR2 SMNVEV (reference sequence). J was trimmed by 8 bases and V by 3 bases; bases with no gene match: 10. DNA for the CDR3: TGTGCCAGCAGTTTGACTAGCGGGAGTCTGCTAAGAACCCAGTACTTC. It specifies CASSLTSGSLLRTQYF.

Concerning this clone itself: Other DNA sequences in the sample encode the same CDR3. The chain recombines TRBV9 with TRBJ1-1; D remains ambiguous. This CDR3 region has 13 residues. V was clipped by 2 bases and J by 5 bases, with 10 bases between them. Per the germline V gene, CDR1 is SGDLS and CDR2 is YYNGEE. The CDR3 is CASSVGGYTEAFF. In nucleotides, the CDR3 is TGTGCCAGCAGCGTGGGAGGGTATACTGAAGCTTTCTTT.

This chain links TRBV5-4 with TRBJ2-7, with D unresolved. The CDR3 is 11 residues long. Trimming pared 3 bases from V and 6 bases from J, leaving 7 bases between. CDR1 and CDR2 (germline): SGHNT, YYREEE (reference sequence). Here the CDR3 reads CASSSQTEQYF. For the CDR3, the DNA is TGTGCCAGCAGCTCCCAAACCGAGCAGTACTTC.

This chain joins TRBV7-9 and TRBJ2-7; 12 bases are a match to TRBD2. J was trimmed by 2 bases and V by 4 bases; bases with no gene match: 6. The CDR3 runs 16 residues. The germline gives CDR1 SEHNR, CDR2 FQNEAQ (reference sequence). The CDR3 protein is CASSSVLAGGTYEQYF. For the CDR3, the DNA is TGTGCCAGCAGCTCGGTACTAGCGGGAGGTACCTACGAGCAGTACTTC. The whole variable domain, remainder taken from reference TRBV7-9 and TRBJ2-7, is DTGVSQNPRHKITKRGQNVTFRCDPISEHNRLYWYRQTLGQGPEFLTYFQNEAQLEKSRLLSDRFSAERPKGSFSTLEIQRTEQGDSAMYLCASSSVLAGGTYEQYFGPGTRLTVT.

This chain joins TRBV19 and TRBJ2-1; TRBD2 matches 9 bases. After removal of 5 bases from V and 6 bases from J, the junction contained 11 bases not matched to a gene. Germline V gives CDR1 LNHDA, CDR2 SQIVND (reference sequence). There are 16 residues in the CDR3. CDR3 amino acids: CASSPAGTSPFNEQFF. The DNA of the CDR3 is TGTGCCAGTAGTCCGGCGGGGACTAGCCCTTTCAATGAGCAGTTCTTC.

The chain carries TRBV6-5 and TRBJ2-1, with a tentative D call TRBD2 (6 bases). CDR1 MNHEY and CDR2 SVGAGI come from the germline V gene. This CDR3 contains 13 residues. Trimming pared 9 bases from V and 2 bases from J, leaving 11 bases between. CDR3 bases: TGTGCCAGGTCCCGGAGGGCCTACAATGAGCAGTTCTTC. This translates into CARSRRAYNEQFF.

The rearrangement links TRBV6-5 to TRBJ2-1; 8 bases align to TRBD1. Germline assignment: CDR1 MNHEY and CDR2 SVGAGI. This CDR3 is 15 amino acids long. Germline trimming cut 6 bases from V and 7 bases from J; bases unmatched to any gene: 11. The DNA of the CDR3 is TGTGCCAGCAGGACAAGGAGTTACAGGGGGAATGAGCAGTTCTTC. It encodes CASRTRSYRGNEQFF.

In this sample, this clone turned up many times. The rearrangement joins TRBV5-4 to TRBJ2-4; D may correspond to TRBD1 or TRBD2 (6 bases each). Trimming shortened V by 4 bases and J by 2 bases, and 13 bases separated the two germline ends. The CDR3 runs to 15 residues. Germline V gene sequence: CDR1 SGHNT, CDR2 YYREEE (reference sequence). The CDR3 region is CASSIGGGTKNIQYF. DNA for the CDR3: TGTGCCAGCAGCATAGGAGGGGGGACCAAAAACATTCAGTACTTC.

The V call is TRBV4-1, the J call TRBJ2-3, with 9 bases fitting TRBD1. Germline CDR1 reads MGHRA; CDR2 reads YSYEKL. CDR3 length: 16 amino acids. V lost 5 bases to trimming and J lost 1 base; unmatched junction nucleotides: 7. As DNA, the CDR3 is TGCGCCAGCAGCACCCGGGACAGGGTGGGCACAGATACGCAGTATTTT. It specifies CASSTRDRVGTDTQYF.

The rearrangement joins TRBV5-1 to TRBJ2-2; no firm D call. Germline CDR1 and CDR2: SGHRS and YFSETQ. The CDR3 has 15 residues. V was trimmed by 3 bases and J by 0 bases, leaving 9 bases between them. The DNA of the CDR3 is TGCGCCAGCAGCTCGGACGGAGCGAACACCGGGGAGCTGTTTTTT. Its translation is CASSSDGANTGELFF.

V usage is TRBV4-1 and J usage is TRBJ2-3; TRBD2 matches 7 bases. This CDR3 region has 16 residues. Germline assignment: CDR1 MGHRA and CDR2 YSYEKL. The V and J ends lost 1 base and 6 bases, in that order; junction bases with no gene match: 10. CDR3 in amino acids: CASSQVLAGGRDTQYF. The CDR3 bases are TGCGCCAGCAGCCAAGTCTTAGCGGGTGGTAGGGATACGCAGTATTTT.

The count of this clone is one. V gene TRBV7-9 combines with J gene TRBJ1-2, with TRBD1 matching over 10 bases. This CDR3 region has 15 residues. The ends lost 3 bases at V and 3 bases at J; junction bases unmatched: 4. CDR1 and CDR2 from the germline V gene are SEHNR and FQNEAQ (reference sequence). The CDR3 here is CASSFGTGVDYGYTF. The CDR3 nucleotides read TGTGCCAGCAGCTTCGGGACAGGGGTCGACTATGGCTACACCTTC.

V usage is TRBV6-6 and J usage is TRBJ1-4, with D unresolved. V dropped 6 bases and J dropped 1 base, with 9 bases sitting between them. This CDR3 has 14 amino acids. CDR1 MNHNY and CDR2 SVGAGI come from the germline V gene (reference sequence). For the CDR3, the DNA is TGTGCCAGCAGCCTCGGTGGAACTAATGAAAAACTGTTTTTT. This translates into CASSLGGTNEKLFF.

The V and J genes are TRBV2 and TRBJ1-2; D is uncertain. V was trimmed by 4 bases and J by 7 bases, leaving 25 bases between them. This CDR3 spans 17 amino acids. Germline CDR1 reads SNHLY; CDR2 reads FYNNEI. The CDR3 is CASSVLRAVLSPLGYTF. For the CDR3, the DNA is TGTGCCAGCAGTGTATTGAGAGCAGTCCTATCGCCCCTTGGCTACACCTTC.

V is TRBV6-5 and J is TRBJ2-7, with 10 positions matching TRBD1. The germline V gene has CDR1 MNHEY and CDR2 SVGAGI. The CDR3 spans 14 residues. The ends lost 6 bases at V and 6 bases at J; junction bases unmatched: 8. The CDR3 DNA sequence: TGTGCCAGCAGCACCGGGACAGGGGATCGCGAGCAGTACTTC. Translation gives CASSTGTGDREQYF.

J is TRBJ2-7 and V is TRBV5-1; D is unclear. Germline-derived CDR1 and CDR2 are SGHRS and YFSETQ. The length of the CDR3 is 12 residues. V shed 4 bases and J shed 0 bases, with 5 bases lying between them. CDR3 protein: CASSPSSYEQYF. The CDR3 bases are TGCGCCAGCAGCCCGAGCTCCTACGAGCAGTACTTC.